This T cell receptor (beta chain) appears in the sequencing data of a study of blood T cells in healthy people across ages. It was with a sample-barcoded 5' primer and a J-beta primer mix that a second PCR of about 6 to 12 cycles was run. TCRdb independently ran MiXCR on the 5' RACE reads; one entry per CDR3 protein. The sample includes 2 million or so distinct CDR3 sequences, roughly 50% of them seen just once. About this clonotype itself: Antigen: not known.

Trimming removed 5 bases at V and 0 bases at J, with 8 bases between. Germline CDR1 reads SGHVS; CDR2 reads FNYEAQ. The CDR3 loop spans 14 amino acids. Each donor's blood draw was around 9.2 milliliters of peripheral blood. Extraction of total RNA produced a minimum of 5 micrograms from each sample. Overall study results and limits: Both naive CD4+ cell counts and diversity were greater in long-lived donors than in aged donors. Strongly correlated with naive T cell percentage was TCR beta diversity.

Sequencing input: blood. The source is a woman aged 40 to 50 in good health. This chain uses TRBV7-6 with TRBJ1-3; D is ambiguous. The CDR3 nucleotides read TGTGCCAGCAGCGTGAAGAGCTCTGGAAACACCATATATTTT. Residues: CASSVKSSGNTIYF.